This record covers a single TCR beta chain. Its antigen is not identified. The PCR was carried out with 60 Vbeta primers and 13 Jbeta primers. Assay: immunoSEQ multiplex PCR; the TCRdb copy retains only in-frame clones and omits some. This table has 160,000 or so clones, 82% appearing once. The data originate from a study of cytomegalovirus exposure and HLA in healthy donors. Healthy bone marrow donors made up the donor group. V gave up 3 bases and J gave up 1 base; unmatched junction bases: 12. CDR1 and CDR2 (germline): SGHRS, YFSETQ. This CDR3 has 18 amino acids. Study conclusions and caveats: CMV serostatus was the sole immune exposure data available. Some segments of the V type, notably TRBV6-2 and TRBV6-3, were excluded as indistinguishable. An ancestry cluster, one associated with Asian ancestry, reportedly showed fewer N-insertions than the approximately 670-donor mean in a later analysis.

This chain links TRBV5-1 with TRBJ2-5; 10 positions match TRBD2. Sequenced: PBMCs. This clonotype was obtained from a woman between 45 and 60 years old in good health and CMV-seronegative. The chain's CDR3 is CASSWGDLAGATQETQYF. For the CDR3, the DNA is TGCGCCAGCAGCTGGGGTGACCTAGCGGGGGCCACCCAAGAGACCCAGTACTTC.